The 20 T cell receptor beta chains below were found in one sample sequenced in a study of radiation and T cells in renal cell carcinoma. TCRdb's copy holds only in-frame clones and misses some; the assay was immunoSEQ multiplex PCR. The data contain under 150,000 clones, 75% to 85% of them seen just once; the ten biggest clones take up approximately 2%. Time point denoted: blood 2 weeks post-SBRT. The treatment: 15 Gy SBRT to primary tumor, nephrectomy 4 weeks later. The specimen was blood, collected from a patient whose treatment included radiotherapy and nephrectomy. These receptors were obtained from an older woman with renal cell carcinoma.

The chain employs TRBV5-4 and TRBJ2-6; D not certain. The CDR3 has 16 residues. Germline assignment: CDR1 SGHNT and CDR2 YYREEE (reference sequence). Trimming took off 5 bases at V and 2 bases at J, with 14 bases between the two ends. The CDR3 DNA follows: TGTGCCAGCAGTTCCAAAGCTCTGCCTGGGGCCAACGTCCTGACTTTC. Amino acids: CASSSKALPGANVLTF.

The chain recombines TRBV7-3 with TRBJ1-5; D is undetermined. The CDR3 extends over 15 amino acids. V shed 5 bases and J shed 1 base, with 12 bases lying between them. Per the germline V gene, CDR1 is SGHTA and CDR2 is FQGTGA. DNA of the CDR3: TGTGCCAGCAGCCCCCCCGGGTCCAGCAATCAGCCCCAGCATTTT. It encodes CASSPPGSSNQPQHF.

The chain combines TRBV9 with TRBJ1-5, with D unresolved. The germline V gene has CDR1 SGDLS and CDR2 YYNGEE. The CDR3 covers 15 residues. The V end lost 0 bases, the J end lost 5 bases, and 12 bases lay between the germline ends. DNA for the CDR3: TGTGCCAGCAGCGTAGGTGCCGAAAATTATCAGCCCCAGCATTTT. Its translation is CASSVGAENYQPQHF. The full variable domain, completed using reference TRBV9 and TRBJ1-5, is DSGVTQTPKHLITATGQRVTLRCSPRSGDLSVYWYQQSLDQGLQFLIQYYNGEERAKGNILERFSAQQFPDLHSELNLSSLELGDSALYFCASSVGAENYQPQHFGDGTRLSIL.

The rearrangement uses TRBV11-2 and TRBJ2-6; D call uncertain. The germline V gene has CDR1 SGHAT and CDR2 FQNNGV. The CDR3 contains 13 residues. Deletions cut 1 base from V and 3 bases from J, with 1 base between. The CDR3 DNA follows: TGTGCCAGCAGCTTAGGTGGGGCCAACGTCCTGACTTTC. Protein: CASSLGGANVLTF.

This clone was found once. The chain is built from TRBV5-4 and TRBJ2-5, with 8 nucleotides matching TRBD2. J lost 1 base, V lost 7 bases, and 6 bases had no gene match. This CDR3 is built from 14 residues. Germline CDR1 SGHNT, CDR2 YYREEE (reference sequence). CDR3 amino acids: CASLDRGGQETQYF. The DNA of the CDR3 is TGTGCCAGCTTAGACCGGGGGGGCCAAGAGACCCAGTACTTC.

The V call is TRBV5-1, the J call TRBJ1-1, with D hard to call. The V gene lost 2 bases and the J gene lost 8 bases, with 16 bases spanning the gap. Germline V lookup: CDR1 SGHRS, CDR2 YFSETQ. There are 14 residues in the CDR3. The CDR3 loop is CASSFPPEGGEAFF. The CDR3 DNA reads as TGCGCCAGCAGCTTCCCCCCTGAGGGAGGGGAAGCTTTCTTT.

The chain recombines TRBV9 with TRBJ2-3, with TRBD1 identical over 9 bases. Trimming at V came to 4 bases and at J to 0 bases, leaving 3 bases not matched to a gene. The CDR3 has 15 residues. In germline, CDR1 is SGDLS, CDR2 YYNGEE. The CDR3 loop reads CASSYTGGSTDTQYF. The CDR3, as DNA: TGTGCCAGCAGCTACACAGGGGGCAGCACAGATACGCAGTATTTT.

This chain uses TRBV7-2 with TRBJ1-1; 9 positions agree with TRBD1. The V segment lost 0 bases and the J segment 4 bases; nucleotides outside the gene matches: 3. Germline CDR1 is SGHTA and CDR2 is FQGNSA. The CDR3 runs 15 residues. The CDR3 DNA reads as TGTGCCAGCAGCTTAGCGGGACAGGGAGGCACTGAAGCTTTCTTT. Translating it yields CASSLAGQGGTEAFF.

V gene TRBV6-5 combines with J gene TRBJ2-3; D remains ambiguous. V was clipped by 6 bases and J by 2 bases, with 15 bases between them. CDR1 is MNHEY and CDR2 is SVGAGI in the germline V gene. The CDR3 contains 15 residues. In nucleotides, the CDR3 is TGTGCCAGCAGCCAGACGGGCAGAGTCACAGATACGCAGTATTTT. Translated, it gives CASSQTGRVTDTQYF.

In nucleotides, the CDR3 is TGTGCCAGCAGTGATTGGCCGTACGAGCAGTACTTC. The encoded protein is CASSDWPYEQYF. V gene TRBV6-5 combines with J gene TRBJ2-7; D is unresolved. The CDR3 is 12 amino acids. Germline V CDR1 and CDR2: MNHEY, SVGAGI. V lost 5 bases to trimming and J lost 4 bases, with 9 bases between them.

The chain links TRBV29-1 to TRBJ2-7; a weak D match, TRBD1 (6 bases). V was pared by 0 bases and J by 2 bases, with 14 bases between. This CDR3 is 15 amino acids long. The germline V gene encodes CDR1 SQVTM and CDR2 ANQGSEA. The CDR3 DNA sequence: TGCAGCGTTGAAGATCAGGACAGACCTCCCTACGAGCAGTACTTC. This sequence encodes CSVEDQDRPPYEQYF.

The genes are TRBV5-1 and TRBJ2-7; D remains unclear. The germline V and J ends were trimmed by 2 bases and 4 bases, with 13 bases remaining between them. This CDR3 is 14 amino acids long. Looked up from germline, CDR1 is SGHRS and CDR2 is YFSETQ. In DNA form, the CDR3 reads TGCGCCAGCAGCTTAGGACCCGAGATGTACGAGCAGTACTTC. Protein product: CASSLGPEMYEQYF.

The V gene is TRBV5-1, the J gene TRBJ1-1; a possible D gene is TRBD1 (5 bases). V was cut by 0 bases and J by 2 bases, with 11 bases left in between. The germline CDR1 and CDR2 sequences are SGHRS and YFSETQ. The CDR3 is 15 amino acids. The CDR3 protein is CASSLARGSNTEAFF. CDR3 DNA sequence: TGCGCCAGCAGCTTGGCTAGGGGATCCAACACTGAAGCTTTCTTT.

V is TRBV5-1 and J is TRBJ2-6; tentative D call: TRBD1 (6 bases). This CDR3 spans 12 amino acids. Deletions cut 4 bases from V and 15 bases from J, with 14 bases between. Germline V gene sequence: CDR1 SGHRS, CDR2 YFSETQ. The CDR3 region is CASSPGAKPLTF. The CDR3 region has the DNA TGCGCCAGCAGCCCAGGGGCCAAACCCCTGACTTTC.

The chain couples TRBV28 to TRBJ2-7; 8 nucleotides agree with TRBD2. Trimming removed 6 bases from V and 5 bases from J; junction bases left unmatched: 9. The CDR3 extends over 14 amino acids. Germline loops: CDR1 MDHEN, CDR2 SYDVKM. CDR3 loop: CASSGGGERHEQYF. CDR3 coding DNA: TGTGCCAGCAGCGGGGGGGGTGAGAGACACGAGCAGTACTTC.

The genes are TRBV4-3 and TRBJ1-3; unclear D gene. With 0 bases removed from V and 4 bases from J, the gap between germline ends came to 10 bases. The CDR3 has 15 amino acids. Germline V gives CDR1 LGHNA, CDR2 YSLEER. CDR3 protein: CASSQDRSGGNTIYF. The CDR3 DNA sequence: TGCGCCAGCAGCCAAGATAGATCTGGAGGAAACACCATATATTTT.

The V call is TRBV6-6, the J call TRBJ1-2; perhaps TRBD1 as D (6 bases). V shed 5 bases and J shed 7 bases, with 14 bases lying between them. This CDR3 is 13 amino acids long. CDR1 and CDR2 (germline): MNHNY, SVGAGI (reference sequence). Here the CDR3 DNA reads TGTGCCAGCAGTACGGCACAGGGCTCTGGCTACACCTTC. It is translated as CASSTAQGSGYTF.

This CDR3 is CAISAGTDYNSPLHF. The CDR3 nucleotides are TGTGCCATCAGCGCCGGGACAGACTATAATTCACCCCTCCACTTT. This sequence joins TRBV10-3 and TRBJ1-6; 7 bases match TRBD1. The germline gives CDR1 ENHRY, CDR2 SYGVKD. The junction had 5 bases not matched to a gene; V was cut back by 6 bases and J by 3 bases. This CDR3 is 15 amino acids long.

The CDR3 is CASSAPINTGELFF. DNA for the CDR3: TGTGCCAGTAGCGCCCCGATTAACACCGGGGAGCTGTTTTTT. The chain carries TRBV19 and TRBJ2-2; no clear D gene. This CDR3 is 14 amino acids long. Germline values: CDR1 LNHDA, CDR2 SQIVND (reference sequence). Trimming removed 6 bases from V and 2 bases from J, with 10 bases in between.

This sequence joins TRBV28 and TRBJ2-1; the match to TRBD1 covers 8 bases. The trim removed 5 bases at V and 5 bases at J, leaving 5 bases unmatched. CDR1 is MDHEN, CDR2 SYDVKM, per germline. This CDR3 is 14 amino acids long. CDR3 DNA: TGTGCCAGCAGTCGGAGGACAGGGCACAATGAGCAGTTCTTC. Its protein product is CASSRRTGHNEQFF.